Below, 26 T cell receptor beta chains from the same sample are listed, as sequenced in a study of response to subunit inactivated influenza vaccine. MiXCR, run by TCRdb on the RT-PCR reads, gives a single entry per CDR3 protein. Among around 530,000 distinct CDR3 sequences listed, approximately 10% were seen once. The sample in question was PBMCs from blood, obtained on the day of vaccination. Receptor source: a man aged 50 to 59 who received an inactivated influenza vaccine.

The chain carries TRBV28 and TRBJ2-3, with D tentatively TRBD1 (6 bases). V was shortened by 4 bases and J by 4 bases, with 18 bases between the two germline ends. The CDR3 runs 16 residues. Germline CDR1 is MDHEN and CDR2 is SYDVKM. The CDR3 coding sequence is TGTGCCAGCAGTTGGGGGCTGTCCGTCTCCCCAGATACGCAGTATTTT. As protein: CASSWGLSVSPDTQYF.

This clonotype was seen a few times. The chain recombines TRBV12-3 or TRBV12-4 with TRBJ1-2; 9 nucleotides match TRBD1. The J segment lost 4 bases and the V segment lost 3 bases, leaving 3 bases of the junction unmatched. This CDR3 comprises 14 residues. CDR3 DNA sequence: TGTGCCAGCAGTTTGGGGACAGGGTTCTATGGCTACACCTTC. Its protein product is CASSLGTGFYGYTF.

CDR3 bases: TGTGCCAGCAGGACAGCGACAGATATCTACGAGCAGTACTTC. Encoded protein: CASRTATDIYEQYF. V gene TRBV28 combines with J gene TRBJ2-7, with D possibly matching TRBD1 (5 bases). Germline V lookup: CDR1 MDHEN, CDR2 SYDVKM. The CDR3 consists of 14 residues. The ends were cut back, 6 bases at V and 3 bases at J, with 15 bases in the middle.

This rearrangement joins TRBV4-3 to TRBJ1-2; 7 bases align to TRBD1. Germline V gene lookup returns CDR1 LGHNA and CDR2 YSLEER. The CDR3 loop spans 15 amino acids. Germline trimming cut 1 base from V and 4 bases from J; bases unmatched to any gene: 6. This CDR3 is CASSQVNTGAYGYTF. CDR3 nucleotide sequence: TGCGCCAGCAGCCAAGTTAATACAGGGGCCTATGGCTACACCTTC.

This clonotype showed up many times. The chain has TRBV12-3 or TRBV12-4 and TRBJ1-6; D is unclear. The CDR3 totals 13 residues. With 4 bases removed from V and 9 bases from J, the gap between germline ends came to 10 bases. For the CDR3, the DNA is TGTGCCAGCAGTTCCCGGACGGGTTCACCCCTCCACTTT. It encodes CASSSRTGSPLHF.

This clonotype occurred many times. The V and J genes are TRBV10-3 and TRBJ2-3; a possible D gene is TRBD1 (5 bases). The CDR3 covers 12 residues. Trimming removed 10 bases from V and 2 bases from J, with 10 bases in between. CDR1 ENHRY and CDR2 SYGVKD come from the germline V gene. CDR3 in amino acids: CATRQLTDTQYF. The CDR3 DNA sequence: TGTGCCACTAGACAGCTCACAGATACGCAGTATTTT.

The rearrangement uses TRBV20-1 and TRBJ2-1; no clear D. V was trimmed by 2 bases and J by 8 bases, leaving 7 bases between them. The germline V gene encodes CDR1 DFQATT and CDR2 SNEGSKA (reference sequence). The CDR3 is 11 amino acids. CDR3 sequence: CSARSFDEQFF. DNA for the CDR3: TGCAGTGCTAGAAGTTTCGATGAGCAGTTCTTC.

V is TRBV5-1 and J is TRBJ2-3, with 7 bases that match TRBD2. Losses at the gene ends were 6 bases for V and 5 bases for J; bases not matched to a gene: 9. CDR3 length equals 14 residues. CDR1 is SGHRS and CDR2 is YFSETQ in the germline V gene. The CDR3 spells CASTFTSGGDTQYF. The CDR3 bases are TGCGCCAGCACCTTCACCTCGGGGGGAGATACGCAGTATTTT.

The sample holds many counts of this clonotype. The V gene is TRBV7-2, the J gene TRBJ2-1; D is possibly TRBD2 (5 bases). The V and J ends lost 1 base and 7 bases respectively, with 11 bases between them. CDR1 and CDR2 from the germline V gene are SGHTA and FQGNSA. The CDR3 consists of 14 residues. CDR3 residues: CASSLGPSGNEQFF. CDR3 bases: TGTGCCAGCAGCTTAGGCCCCTCGGGGAATGAGCAGTTCTTC.

The chain links TRBV4-3 to TRBJ2-2; 11 bases line up with TRBD1. Germline V gene sequence: CDR1 LGHNA, CDR2 YSLEER. This CDR3 region has 16 residues. The V and J ends lost 4 bases and 3 bases, in that order; junction bases with no gene match: 4. In DNA, the CDR3 is TGCGCCAGCAGCCGTGGACAGGGGGCGTACACCGGGGAGCTGTTTTTT. This translates into CASSRGQGAYTGELFF.

The gene calls are TRBV29-1 and TRBJ2-7; TRBD2 aligns across 10 bases. V dropped 1 base and J dropped 3; count of bases not matched to a gene: 9. CDR3 length: 16 amino acids. Germline CDR1 and CDR2: SQVTM and ANQGSEA. As DNA, the CDR3 is TGCAGCGTTGAAGGGCCAACTAGCGGGGCTATCTACGAGCAGTACTTC. Translating it yields CSVEGPTSGAIYEQYF.

This clonotype has a handful of counts. This chain connects TRBV7-2 to TRBJ2-5; 7 nucleotides line up with TRBD1. This CDR3 is 13 amino acids long. J was trimmed by 5 bases and V by 5 bases; bases with no gene match: 5. Germline lookup yields CDR1 SGHTA and CDR2 FQGNSA. The CDR3 reads CASSRQGKETQYF. The CDR3, as DNA: TGTGCCAGCAGCCGACAGGGAAAGGAGACCCAGTACTTC. Drawing the rest from reference TRBV7-2 and TRBJ2-5, the complete variable domain is GAGVSQSPSNKVTEKGKDVELRCDPISGHTALYWYRQSLGQGLEFLIYFQGNSAPDKSGLPSDRFSAERTGGSVSTLTIQRTQQEDSAVYLCASSRQGKETQYFGPGTRLLVL.

In this sample, this clonotype turned up a few times. The chain links TRBV21-1 to TRBJ1-4; TRBD1 is the table's D call and was not checked against the DNA. TRBV21-1 is marked as a pseudogene. The CDR3 loop spans 18 amino acids. CDR3 region: CASSKWEQGAQTNEKLFF. In DNA form, the CDR3 reads TGTGCCAGCAGCAAGTGGGAACAGGGGGCGCAAACTAATGAAAAACTGTTTTTT.

This clonotype was seen a few times. Compared with germline, one end of the junction differs, possibly owing to a read error. The CDR3 loop reads CASRFMNTEAFF. The CDR3, as DNA: TGTGCAAGCAGGTTCATGAACACTGAAGCTTTCTTT. The V and J genes are TRBV2 and TRBJ1-1; D gene ambiguous. The CDR3 extends over 12 amino acids. Germline V gene data show CDR1 as SNHLY and CDR2 as FYNNEI.

This clonotype has only one observation. The chain couples TRBV6-1 to TRBJ2-7; D gene uncertain. The CDR3 covers 15 residues. Trimming stripped 6 bases from V and 6 bases from J, with 21 bases between. Per germline, CDR1 MNHNS and CDR2 SASEGT. CDR3: CASSPYGYGLFEQYF. The CDR3 DNA sequence: TGTGCCAGCAGCCCATATGGGTACGGCCTGTTCGAGCAGTACTTC.

This clonotype came up a few times. This chain connects TRBV6-5 to TRBJ2-5; TRBD2 matches 7 bases. Germline V gene sequence: CDR1 MNHEY, CDR2 SVGAGI. The CDR3 contains 15 residues. Trimming cost V 1 base and J 5 bases; bases outside gene matches: 7. For the CDR3, the DNA is TGTGCCAGCAGTTACTTGACTGGGGGAGGGGAGACCCAGTACTTC. Translated, it gives CASSYLTGGGETQYF.

J is TRBJ1-6 and V is TRBV5-1; 7 bases fit TRBD1. V dropped 5 bases and J dropped 6; count of bases not matched to a gene: 8. Germline lookup yields CDR1 SGHRS and CDR2 YFSETQ. This CDR3 has 15 amino acids. Here the CDR3 reads CASRPPGQSNSPLHF. The CDR3, as DNA: TGCGCCAGCAGACCACCGGGACAGTCTAATTCACCCCTCCACTTT.

In its sample, this clonotype was seen many times. The chain combines TRBV12-3 or TRBV12-4 with TRBJ2-3; TRBD1 aligns across 7 bases. The CDR3 is 16 amino acids. Unmatched junction bases numbered 10, after V lost 7 bases and J lost 0 bases. The CDR3 coding sequence is TGTGCCAGCACCCGGGGACAGTATTCTAGCACAGATACGCAGTATTTT. Encoded protein: CASTRGQYSSTDTQYF.

A few counts support this clonotype. DNA for the CDR3: TGTGCCAGCAGTTACTCAGCGCCGGCCACCCGAGCAGGCTACACCTTC. This sequence encodes CASSYSAPATRAGYTF. The chain is built from TRBV6-2 or TRBV6-3 and TRBJ1-2; D not certain. Germline V gives CDR1 MNHEY, CDR2 SVGEGT. This CDR3 region has 16 residues. Trimming removed 0 bases from V and 8 bases from J, with 19 bases in between.

The chain has TRBV5-6 and TRBJ2-1; 15 positions match TRBD2. Germline V gene sequence: CDR1 SGHDT, CDR2 YYEEEE. CDR3 size: 16 residues. The V gene end was trimmed by 3 bases and the J gene end by 10 bases; junction bases not matched to a gene: 8. This chain's CDR3 is CASSWGTSGRSGEQFF. Written as DNA, the CDR3 is TGTGCCAGCAGCTGGGGGACTAGCGGGAGGTCCGGGGAGCAGTTCTTC.

A word on this clonotype: The conserved closing phenylalanine or tryptophan is absent in this CDR3, likely reflecting a read error. The genes are TRBV5-1 and TRBJ2-7; 11 bases line up with TRBD1. Germline assignment: CDR1 SGHRS and CDR2 YFSETQ. After removal of 3 bases from V and 3 bases from J, the junction contained 5 bases not matched to a gene. The CDR3 has 15 amino acids. The CDR3 nucleotides are TGCGCCAGCAGCTCGGACAGGGGGCCGCTCTACGAGCAGTACTCC. Encoded protein: CASSSDRGPLYEQYS.

This clonotype was found a few times. The chain recombines TRBV5-6 with TRBJ1-2, with TRBD1 matching 7 bases. Germline values: CDR1 SGHDT, CDR2 YYEEEE. The V and J ends lost 2 bases and 10 bases, in that order; junction bases with no gene match: 8. The CDR3 is 13 amino acids. The CDR3 coding sequence is TGTGCCAGCAGCTTACCCGGACAGGTTGACTACACCTTC. Translated: CASSLPGQVDYTF.

This clonotype occurred a few times. The chain has TRBV5-1 and TRBJ1-2, with 7 bases aligning to TRBD1. Germline lookup yields CDR1 SGHRS and CDR2 YFSETQ. This CDR3 is 16 amino acids long. The ends lost 0 bases at V and 5 bases at J; junction bases unmatched: 10. The CDR3 DNA reads as TGCGCCAGCAGCTTGGATCCCACGCAGGGGGATTATGGCTACACCTTC. The encoded protein is CASSLDPTQGDYGYTF.

This clonotype was picked up many times. The chain uses TRBV4-1 and TRBJ2-7; D unclear. CDR1 and CDR2 (germline): MGHRA, YSYEKL. This CDR3 spans 11 amino acids. The V gene lost 5 bases and the J gene lost 0 bases, with 2 bases spanning the gap. DNA for the CDR3: TGCGCCAGCAGCGGCTCCTACGAGCAGTACTTC. This translates into CASSGSYEQYF.

This clonotype was detected ten times or more. This chain joins TRBV7-2 and TRBJ1-1, with a tentative D call TRBD1 (6 bases). This CDR3 spans 14 amino acids. CDR1 and CDR2 (germline): SGHTA, FQGNSA. The V end was cut by 5 bases, the J end by 3 bases, with 13 bases between. CDR3 in amino acids: CASSETPGDTEAFF. The CDR3 region has the DNA TGTGCCAGCAGCGAGACTCCAGGGGACACTGAAGCTTTCTTT.

The chain links TRBV2 to TRBJ1-1; 7 bases are a match to TRBD1. J lost 6 bases, V lost 5 bases, and 9 bases had no gene match. This CDR3 has 14 amino acids. CDR1 is SNHLY, CDR2 FYNNEI, per germline. In DNA form, the CDR3 reads TGTGCCAGCAGTAACCCCGGACAGGCCCCTGAAGCTTTCTTT. This sequence encodes CASSNPGQAPEAFF.